Listed below are T cell receptor beta chains from one sample, sequenced in a study of T cells in Graves' hyperthyroidism and ophthalmopathy. One entry per CDR3 protein, called by TCRdb with MiXCR from the multiplex PCR reads. The profile shows some 690,000 distinct CDR3 sequences, roughly 17% of them singletons. The sample comprised blood. These receptors were collected from a man aged 45-65 years with Graves' hyperthyroidism. Both conserved end residues are part of each CDR3. The order of the fields is D gene, clone size, J gene, V gene, CDR3 DNA, CDR3 protein. D genes are given only for firm matches. Clone size is stated in some rows and not others, as once, few, many or a class when expanded.

. | many | TRBJ2-5 | TRBV5-1 | TGCGCCAGCAGCTCCGCGGACAGCTTGCGAGAGACCCAGTACTTC | CASSSADSLRETQYF
TRBD1 | . | TRBJ2-3 | TRBV6-5 | TGTGCCAGCAGTTACTCGACAGGGATAGATACGCAGTATTTT | CASSYSTGIDTQYF
TRBD2 | many | TRBJ2-6 | TRBV27 | TGTGCCAGCAGTTCCCCCCGGACTAGCGGAGCCTCTGGGGCCAACGTCCTGACTTTC | CASSSPRTSGASGANVLTF
. | many | TRBJ2-7 | TRBV7-2 | TGTGCCAGCAGCTTAGTCGGGGGATGGGAGCAGTACTTC | CASSLVGGWEQYF
. | few | TRBJ2-7 | TRBV19 | TGTGCCAGTAGTAAAAGACCCGGGACCTCGTACGAGCAGTACTTC | CASSKRPGTSYEQYF
. | few | TRBJ1-4 | TRBV20-1 | TGCAGTGCTTTACCTCGGGACCCCCGCGCAAAACTGTTTTTT | CSALPRDPRAKLFF
TRBD2 | . | TRBJ2-5 | TRBV5-1 | TGCGCCAGCAGCAAAGGGACTAGCGGGTTCGAGACCCAGTACTTC | CASSKGTSGFETQYF
. | many | TRBJ2-1 | TRBV28 | TGTGCCAGCAGTTTAGGGGGAAAGCGGAGGTACTACAATGAGCAGTTCTTC | CASSLGGKRRYYNEQFF
. | many | TRBJ2-3 | TRBV5-1 | TGCGCCAGCAGCTTGGAGGTTTCGTCAGATACGCAGTATTTT | CASSLEVSSDTQYF
. | many | TRBJ2-5 | TRBV7-8 | TGTGCCAGCAGCCTCCCCCTTTGGACCCAGTACTTC | CASSLPLWTQYF
. | . | TRBJ2-1 | TRBV6-2/TRBV6-3 | TGTGCCACCACTCACTACAATGAGCAGTTCTTC | CATTHYNEQFF
. | few | TRBJ2-3 | TRBV27 | TGTGCCAGCAGTTTCGGGGGAGATACGCAGTATTTT | CASSFGGDTQYF
TRBD2 | few | TRBJ2-7 | TRBV7-3 | TGTGCCAGCAGCTTAAGTGGGACTAGCGACCAGGGTTACGAGCAGTACTTC | CASSLSGTSDQGYEQYF
TRBD2 | few | TRBJ2-2 | TRBV5-5 | TGTGCCAGCATCCCCGGACTAGCGGGTTCGAACACCGGGGAGCTGTTTTTT | CASIPGLAGSNTGELFF
. | few | TRBJ2-3 | TRBV12-3/TRBV12-4 | TGTGCCAGCAGTCATAGCGGAGTTAGCACAGATACGCAGTATTTT | CASSHSGVSTDTQYF
. | . | TRBJ2-7 | TRBV13 | TGTGCCAGCAGCTTACGAACTGGGAGCGCCTACGAGCAGTACTTC | CASSLRTGSAYEQYF
. | few | TRBJ2-1 | TRBV6-6 | TGTGCCAGCAGTCTACTCCCACCCGGGAGCAATGAGCAGTTCTTC | CASSLLPPGSNEQFF
. | few | TRBJ2-5 | TRBV9 | TGTGCCAGCAGCCCCAACCCTATTGGCCAAGAGACCCAGTACTTC | CASSPNPIGQETQYF
. | few | TRBJ2-7 | TRBV30 | TGTGCCGGAGGGGGGGAAGTGGTCTCCTACGAGCAGTACTTC | CAGGGEVVSYEQYF
TRBD1 | many | TRBJ1-2 | TRBV7-2 | TGTGCCAGCAGCTTAGCGGGGCAGGGGGCAGCTGACTATGGCTACACCTTC | CASSLAGQGAADYGYTF
TRBD1 | . | TRBJ1-2 | TRBV5-1 | TGCGCCAGCAGCTGGAGCCATCCGGGACAGGGGAACTATGGCTACACCTTC | CASSWSHPGQGNYGYTF
. | many | TRBJ1-1 | TRBV7-6 | TGTGCCAGCAGCGACCTTGAAGGGAACACTGAAGCTTTCTTT | CASSDLEGNTEAFF